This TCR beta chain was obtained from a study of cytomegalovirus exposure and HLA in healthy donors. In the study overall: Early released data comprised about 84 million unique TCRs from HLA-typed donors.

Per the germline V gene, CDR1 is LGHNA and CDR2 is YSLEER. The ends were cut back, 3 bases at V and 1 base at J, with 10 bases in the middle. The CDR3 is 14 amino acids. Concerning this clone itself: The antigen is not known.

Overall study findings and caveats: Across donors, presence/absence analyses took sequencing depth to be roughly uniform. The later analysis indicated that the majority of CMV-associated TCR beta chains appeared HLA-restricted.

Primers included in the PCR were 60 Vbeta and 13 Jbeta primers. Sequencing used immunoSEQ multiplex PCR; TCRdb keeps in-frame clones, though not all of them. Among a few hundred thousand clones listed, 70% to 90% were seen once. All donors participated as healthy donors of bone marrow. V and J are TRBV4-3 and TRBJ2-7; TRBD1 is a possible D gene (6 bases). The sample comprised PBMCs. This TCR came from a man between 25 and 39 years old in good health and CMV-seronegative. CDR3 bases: TGCGCCAGCAGCCAGGGCAGGGGTTCCTACGAGCAGTACTTC. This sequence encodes CASSQGRGSYEQYF.